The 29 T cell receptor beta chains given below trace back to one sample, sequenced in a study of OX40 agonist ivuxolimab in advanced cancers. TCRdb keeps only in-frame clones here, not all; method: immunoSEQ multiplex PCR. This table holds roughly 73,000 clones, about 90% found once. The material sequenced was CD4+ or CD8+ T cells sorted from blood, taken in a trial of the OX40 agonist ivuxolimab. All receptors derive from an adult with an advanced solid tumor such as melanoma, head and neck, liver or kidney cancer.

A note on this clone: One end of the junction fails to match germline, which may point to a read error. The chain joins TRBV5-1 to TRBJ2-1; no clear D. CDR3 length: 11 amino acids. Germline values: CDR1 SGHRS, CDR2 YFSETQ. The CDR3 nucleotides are TGCGCCAGCAGCTTGGATGACGCTCGGGTCTTC. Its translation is CASSLDDARVF.

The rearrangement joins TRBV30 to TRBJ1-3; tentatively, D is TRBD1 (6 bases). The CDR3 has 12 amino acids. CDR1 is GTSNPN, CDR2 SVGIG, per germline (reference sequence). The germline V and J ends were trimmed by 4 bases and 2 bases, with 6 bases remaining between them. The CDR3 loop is CAWTGAGNTIYF. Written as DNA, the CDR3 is TGTGCCTGGACAGGGGCTGGAAACACCATATATTTT. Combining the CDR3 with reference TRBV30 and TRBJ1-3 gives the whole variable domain SQTIHQWPATLVQPVGSPLSLECTVEGTSNPNLYWYRQAAGRGLQLLFYSVGIGQISSEVPQNLSASRPQDRQFILSSKKLLLSDSGFYLCAWTGAGNTIYFGEGSWLTVV.

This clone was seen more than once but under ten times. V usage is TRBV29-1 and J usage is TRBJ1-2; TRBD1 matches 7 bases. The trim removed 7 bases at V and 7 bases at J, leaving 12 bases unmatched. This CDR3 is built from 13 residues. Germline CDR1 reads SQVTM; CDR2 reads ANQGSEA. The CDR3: CSADYRGGLGYTF. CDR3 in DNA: TGCAGCGCCGACTACAGGGGTGGGCTTGGCTACACCTTC.

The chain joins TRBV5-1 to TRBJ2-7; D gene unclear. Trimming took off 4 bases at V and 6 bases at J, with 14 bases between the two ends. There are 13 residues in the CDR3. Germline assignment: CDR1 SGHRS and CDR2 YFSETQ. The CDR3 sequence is CASSPGPLLEQYF. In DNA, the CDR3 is TGCGCCAGCAGCCCGGGCCCGCTTCTCGAGCAGTACTTC.

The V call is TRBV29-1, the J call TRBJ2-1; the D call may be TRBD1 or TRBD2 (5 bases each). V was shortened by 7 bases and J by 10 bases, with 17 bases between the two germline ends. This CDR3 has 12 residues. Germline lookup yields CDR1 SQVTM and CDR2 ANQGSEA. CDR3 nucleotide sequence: TGCAGCGCCTGGGATACCGGGACCGAGCAGTTCTTC. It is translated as CSAWDTGTEQFF.

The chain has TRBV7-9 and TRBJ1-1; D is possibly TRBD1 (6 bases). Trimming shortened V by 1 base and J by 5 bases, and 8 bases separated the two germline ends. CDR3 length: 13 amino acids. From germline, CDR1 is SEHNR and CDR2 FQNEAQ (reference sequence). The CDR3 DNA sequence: TGTGCCAGCAGCTTAGTGGGGGCAACTGAAGCTTTCTTT. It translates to CASSLVGATEAFF. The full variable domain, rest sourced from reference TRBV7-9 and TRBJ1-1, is DTGVSQNPRHKITKRGQNVTFRCDPISEHNRLYWYRQTLGQGPEFLTYFQNEAQLEKSRLLSDRFSAERPKGSFSTLEIQRTEQGDSAMYLCASSLVGATEAFFGQGTRLTVV.

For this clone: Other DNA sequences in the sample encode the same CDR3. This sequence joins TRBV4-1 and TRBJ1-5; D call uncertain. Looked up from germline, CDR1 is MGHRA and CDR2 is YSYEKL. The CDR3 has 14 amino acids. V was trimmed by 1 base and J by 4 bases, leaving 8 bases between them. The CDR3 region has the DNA TGCGCCAGCAGCCAAGTTGGCGGGAATCAGCCCCAGCATTTT. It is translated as CASSQVGGNQPQHF.

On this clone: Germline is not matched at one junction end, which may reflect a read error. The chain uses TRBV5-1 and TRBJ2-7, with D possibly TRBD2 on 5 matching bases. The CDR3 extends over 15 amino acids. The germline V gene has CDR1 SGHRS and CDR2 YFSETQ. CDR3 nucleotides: TGCGCCAGCAGCCCCGGCCACGTAGGAGGCTACGAAGTGGTCTTC. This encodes CASSPGHVGGYEVVF.

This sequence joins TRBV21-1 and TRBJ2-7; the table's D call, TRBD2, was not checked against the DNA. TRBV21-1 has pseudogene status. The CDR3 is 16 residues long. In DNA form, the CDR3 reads TGTGCCAGCAGCAAATTCACTAGCGGGTGGTCCTACGAGCAGTACTTC. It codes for CASSKFTSGWSYEQYF.

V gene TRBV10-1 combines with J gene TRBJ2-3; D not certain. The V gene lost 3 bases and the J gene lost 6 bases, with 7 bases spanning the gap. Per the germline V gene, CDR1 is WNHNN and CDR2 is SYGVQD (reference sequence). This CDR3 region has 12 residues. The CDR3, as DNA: TGCGCCAGCAGTGAAGGTTCGGATACGCAGTATTTT. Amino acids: CASSEGSDTQYF.

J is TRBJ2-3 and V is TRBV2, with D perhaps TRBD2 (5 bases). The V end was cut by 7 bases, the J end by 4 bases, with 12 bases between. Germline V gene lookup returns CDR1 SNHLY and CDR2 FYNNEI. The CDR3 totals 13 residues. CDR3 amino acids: CASNVGVSDTQYF. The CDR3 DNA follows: TGTGCCAGCAACGTGGGAGTGTCAGATACGCAGTATTTT.

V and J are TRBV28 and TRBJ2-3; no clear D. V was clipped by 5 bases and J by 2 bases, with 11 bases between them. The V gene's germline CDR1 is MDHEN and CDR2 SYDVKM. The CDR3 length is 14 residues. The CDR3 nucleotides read TGTGCCAGCAGTCCCAGAGAATTCACAGATACGCAGTATTTT. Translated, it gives CASSPREFTDTQYF.

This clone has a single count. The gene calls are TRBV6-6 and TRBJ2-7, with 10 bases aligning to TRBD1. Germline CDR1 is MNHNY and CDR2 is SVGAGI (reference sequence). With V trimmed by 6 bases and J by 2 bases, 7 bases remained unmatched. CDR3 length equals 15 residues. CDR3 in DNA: TGTGCCAGCAGCCTTGACAGGGGGCCCCCCTACGAGCAGTACTTC. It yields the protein CASSLDRGPPYEQYF.

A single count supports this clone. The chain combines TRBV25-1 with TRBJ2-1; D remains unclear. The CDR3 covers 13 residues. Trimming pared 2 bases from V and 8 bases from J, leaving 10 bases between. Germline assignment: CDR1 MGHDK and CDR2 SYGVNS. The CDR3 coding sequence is TGTGCCAGCAGTGAAGGCGTTGGATATGAGCAGTTCTTC. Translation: CASSEGVGYEQFF.

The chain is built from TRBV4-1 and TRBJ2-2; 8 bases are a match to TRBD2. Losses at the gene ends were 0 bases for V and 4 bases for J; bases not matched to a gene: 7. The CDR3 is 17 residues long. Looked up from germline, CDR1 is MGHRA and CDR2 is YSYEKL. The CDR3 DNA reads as TGCGCCAGCAGCCAAGATGGATCGAGCGGGAGCACCGGGGAGCTGTTTTTT. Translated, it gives CASSQDGSSGSTGELFF.

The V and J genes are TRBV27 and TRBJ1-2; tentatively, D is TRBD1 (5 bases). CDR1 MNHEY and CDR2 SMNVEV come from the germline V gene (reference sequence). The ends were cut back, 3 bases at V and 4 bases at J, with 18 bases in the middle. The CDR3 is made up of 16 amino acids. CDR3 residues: CASSLGVGTGGYGYTF. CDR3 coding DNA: TGTGCCAGCAGTTTGGGGGTTGGGACGGGAGGCTATGGCTACACCTTC.

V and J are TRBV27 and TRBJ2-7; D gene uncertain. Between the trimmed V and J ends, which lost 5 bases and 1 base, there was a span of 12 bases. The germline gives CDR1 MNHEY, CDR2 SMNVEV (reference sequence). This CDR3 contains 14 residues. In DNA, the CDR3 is TGTGCCAGCAGTCCCCGGGTCCTATCCTACGAGCAGTACTTC. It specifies CASSPRVLSYEQYF.

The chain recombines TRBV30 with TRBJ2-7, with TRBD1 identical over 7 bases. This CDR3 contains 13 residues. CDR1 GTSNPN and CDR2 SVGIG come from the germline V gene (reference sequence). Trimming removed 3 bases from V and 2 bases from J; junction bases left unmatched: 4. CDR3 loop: CAWSRDSPYEQYF. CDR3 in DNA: TGTGCCTGGAGCCGGGACAGTCCCTACGAGCAGTACTTC.

CDR3: CASSEEYWGGNGGYTF. The CDR3 bases are TGTGCCAGCAGTGAAGAGTATTGGGGCGGAAATGGGGGCTACACCTTC. V usage is TRBV2 and J usage is TRBJ1-2; possible D gene TRBD1, 5 bases. The germline V gene has CDR1 SNHLY and CDR2 FYNNEI. This CDR3 has 16 residues. V shed 1 base and J shed 8 bases, with 20 bases lying between them.

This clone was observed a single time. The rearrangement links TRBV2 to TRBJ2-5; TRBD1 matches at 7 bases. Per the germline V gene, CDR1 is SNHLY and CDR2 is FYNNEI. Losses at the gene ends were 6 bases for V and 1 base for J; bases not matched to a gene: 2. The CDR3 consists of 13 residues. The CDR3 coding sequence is TGTGCCAGCAGCGGGGACAGCCAAGAGACCCAGTACTTC. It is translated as CASSGDSQETQYF.

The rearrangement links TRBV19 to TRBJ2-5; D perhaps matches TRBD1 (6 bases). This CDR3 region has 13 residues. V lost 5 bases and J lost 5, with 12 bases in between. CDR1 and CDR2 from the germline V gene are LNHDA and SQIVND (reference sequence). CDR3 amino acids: CASSRQAWETQYF. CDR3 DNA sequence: TGTGCCAGTAGTCGACAGGCTTGGGAGACCCAGTACTTC.

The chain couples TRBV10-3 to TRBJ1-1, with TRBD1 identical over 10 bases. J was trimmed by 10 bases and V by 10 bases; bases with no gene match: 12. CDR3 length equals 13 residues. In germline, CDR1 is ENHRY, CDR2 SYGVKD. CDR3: CATMDRGTYPAFF. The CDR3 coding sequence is TGTGCCACTATGGACAGGGGGACCTATCCAGCTTTCTTT.

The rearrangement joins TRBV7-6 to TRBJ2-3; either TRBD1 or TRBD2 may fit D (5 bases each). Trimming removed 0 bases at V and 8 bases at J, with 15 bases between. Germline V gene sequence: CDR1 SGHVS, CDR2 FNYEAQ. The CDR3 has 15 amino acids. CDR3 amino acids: CASSLATGAPGTQYF. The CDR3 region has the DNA TGTGCCAGCAGCTTAGCAACCGGGGCTCCCGGTACGCAGTATTTT.

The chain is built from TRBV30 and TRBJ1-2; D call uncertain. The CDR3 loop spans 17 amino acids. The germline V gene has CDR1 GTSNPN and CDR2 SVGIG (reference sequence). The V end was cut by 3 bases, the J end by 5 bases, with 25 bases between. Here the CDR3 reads CAWSNLISGPAPYGYTF. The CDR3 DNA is TGTGCCTGGAGCAATCTAATCAGTGGGCCGGCCCCATATGGCTACACCTTC.

CDR3 amino acids: CASSQTHRDRTNYGYTF. The CDR3 DNA reads TGTGCCAGCAGCCAGACCCACCGGGACAGGACTAACTATGGCTACACCTTC. The chain links TRBV28 to TRBJ1-2; 8 bases are shared with TRBD1. After removal of 6 bases from V and 0 bases from J, the junction contained 12 bases not matched to a gene. In germline, CDR1 is MDHEN, CDR2 SYDVKM. This CDR3 region has 17 residues.

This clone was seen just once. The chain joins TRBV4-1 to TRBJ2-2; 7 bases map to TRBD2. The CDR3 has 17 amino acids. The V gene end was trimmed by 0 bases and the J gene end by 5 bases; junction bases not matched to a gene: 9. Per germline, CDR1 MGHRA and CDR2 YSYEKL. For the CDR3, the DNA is TGCGCCAGCAGCCAAGACAGGGCGGGAGTAGGTACCGGGGAGCTGTTTTTT. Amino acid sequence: CASSQDRAGVGTGELFF.

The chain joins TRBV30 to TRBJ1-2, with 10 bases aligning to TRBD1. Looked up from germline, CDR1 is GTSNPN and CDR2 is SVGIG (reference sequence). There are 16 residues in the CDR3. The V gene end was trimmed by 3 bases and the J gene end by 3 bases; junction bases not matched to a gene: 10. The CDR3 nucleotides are TGTGCCTGGAGCACTCCCGGGACAGGGGATGACTATGGCTACACCTTC. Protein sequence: CAWSTPGTGDDYGYTF.

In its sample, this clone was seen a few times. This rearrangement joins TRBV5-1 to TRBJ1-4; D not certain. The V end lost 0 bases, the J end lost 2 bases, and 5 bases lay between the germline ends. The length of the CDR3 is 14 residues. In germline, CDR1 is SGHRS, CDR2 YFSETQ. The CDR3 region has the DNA TGCGCCAGCAGCTTGGGGGTCACTAATGAAAAACTGTTTTTT. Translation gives CASSLGVTNEKLFF.

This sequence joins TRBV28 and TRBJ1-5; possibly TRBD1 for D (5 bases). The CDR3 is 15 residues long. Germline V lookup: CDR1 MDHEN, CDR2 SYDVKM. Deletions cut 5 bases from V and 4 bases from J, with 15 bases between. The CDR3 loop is CASSPPQGVNQPQHF. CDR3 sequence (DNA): TGTGCCAGCAGTCCCCCCCAGGGAGTTAATCAGCCCCAGCATTTT.